Each of the 17 T cell receptor beta chains below was sequenced from the same sample in a study of blood T cell repertoires in COVID-19. Assay: immunoSEQ multiplex PCR; the TCRdb copy retains only in-frame clones and omits some. The sample records 300,000 to 350,000 clones, about nine tenths being singletons. Input material: peripheral blood. Receptors originate from an older woman with COVID-19, enrolled during active disease.

The chain is built from TRBV5-6 and TRBJ1-6, with D unclear. V dropped 0 bases and J dropped 7 bases, with 11 bases sitting between them. Germline CDR1 reads SGHDT; CDR2 reads YYEEEE. The CDR3 has 15 amino acids. The CDR3 here is CASSLERSENSPLHF. The CDR3 DNA is TGTGCCAGCAGCTTGGAACGGAGCGAAAATTCACCCCTCCACTTT.

This clone was seen only once. The rearrangement uses TRBV5-1 and TRBJ2-2; 8 bases agree with TRBD1. The V segment lost 4 bases and the J segment 3 bases; nucleotides outside the gene matches: 11. CDR1 and CDR2 (germline): SGHRS, YFSETQ. The CDR3 extends over 17 amino acids. The CDR3 is CASSPLPTGVDTGELFF. The CDR3 coding sequence is TGCGCCAGCAGCCCCCTCCCGACAGGGGTGGACACCGGGGAGCTGTTTTTT.

In its sample, this clone was seen once. This sequence joins TRBV7-8 and TRBJ1-1; D not resolved. The CDR3 sequence is 15 residues long. CDR1 SGHVS and CDR2 FQNEAQ come from the germline V gene. V lost 7 bases and J 2 bases, leaving 17 bases between the germline ends. In DNA, the CDR3 is TGTGCCAGCACTCCAGAGGGAGGCTTAAACACTGAAGCTTTCTTT. Amino acids: CASTPEGGLNTEAFF.

The chain combines TRBV3-1 (or the pseudogene TRBV3-2) with TRBJ2-7, with TRBD1 matching 8 bases. Germline CDR1 LGHDT, CDR2 YNNKEL (reference sequence). The V and J ends lost 0 bases and 5 bases, in that order; junction bases with no gene match: 9. The CDR3 contains 16 residues. The CDR3 region is CASSQDVAGGADEQYF. CDR3 DNA sequence: TGTGCCAGCAGCCAAGATGTTGCAGGGGGCGCGGACGAGCAGTACTTC.

This rearrangement joins TRBV7-2 to TRBJ1-3, with D unresolved. CDR1 is SGHTA, CDR2 FQGNSA, per germline. CDR3 length equals 13 residues. V dropped 5 bases and J dropped 2 bases, with 7 bases sitting between them. In nucleotides, the CDR3 is TGTGCCAGCAGCCCTACCACTGGAAACACCATATATTTT. Its translation: CASSPTTGNTIYF.

The chain combines TRBV27 with TRBJ1-2; 9 positions match TRBD1. Germline CDR1 is MNHEY and CDR2 is SMNVEV (reference sequence). The CDR3 is 13 amino acids. With 6 bases clipped from V and 7 bases from J, the junction kept 6 bases outside the gene matches. The CDR3 protein is CASSTDRGAGYTF. DNA for the CDR3: TGTGCCAGCAGCACCGACAGGGGGGCTGGCTACACCTTC.

There are a few counts of this clone. The V gene is TRBV5-6, the J gene TRBJ1-6; D possibly corresponds to TRBD1 (6 bases). Trimming took off 2 bases at V and 10 bases at J, with 28 bases between the two ends. CDR3 length: 19 residues. CDR1 and CDR2 from the germline V gene are SGHDT and YYEEEE. CDR3 nucleotide sequence: TGTGCCAGCAGCTTTGAAGAGGACCGGGACACCGCACTGGGATCACCCCTCCACTTT. Its translation is CASSFEEDRDTALGSPLHF.

V is TRBV27 and J is TRBJ1-2; tentative D call: TRBD1 (6 bases). The CDR3 has 13 residues. Between the trimmed V and J ends, which lost 3 bases and 4 bases, there was a span of 9 bases. Looked up from germline, CDR1 is MNHEY and CDR2 is SMNVEV (reference sequence). The CDR3 DNA follows: TGTGCCAGCAGTTTTAGGGACATCTATGGCTACACCTTC. Translated, it gives CASSFRDIYGYTF.

The V and J genes are TRBV4-1 and TRBJ1-2; perhaps TRBD1 as D (5 bases). The CDR3 consists of 16 residues. The ends were cut back, 4 bases at V and 0 bases at J, with 15 bases in the middle. CDR1 MGHRA and CDR2 YSYEKL come from the germline V gene. CDR3 amino acids: CASSPVGGATNYGYTF. The CDR3 DNA sequence: TGCGCCAGCAGCCCCGTGGGGGGTGCTACTAACTATGGCTACACCTTC.

As DNA, the CDR3 is TGCAGCGTTGGGGGGGGCCAAGAGACCCAGTACTTC. This codes for CSVGGGQETQYF. The chain uses TRBV29-1 and TRBJ2-5, with TRBD2 matching over 7 bases. The CDR3 has 12 amino acids. V lost 4 bases, J lost 1 base, and 0 bases stayed unmatched. Germline V gene data show CDR1 as SQVTM and CDR2 as ANQGSEA.

The genes are TRBV7-2 and TRBJ2-7; D perhaps matches TRBD1 (5 bases). The length of the CDR3 is 13 residues. V lost 3 bases, J lost 7 bases, and 13 bases lay in between. In germline, CDR1 is SGHTA, CDR2 FQGNSA. CDR3 nucleotides: TGTGCCAGCAGCTTCGGGCAGGGCCGGGAGCAGTACTTC. Protein product: CASSFGQGREQYF. The whole variable domain, remainder taken from reference TRBV7-2 and TRBJ2-7, is GAGVSQSPSNKVTEKGKDVELRCDPISGHTALYWYRQSLGQGLEFLIYFQGNSAPDKSGLPSDRFSAERTGGSVSTLTIQRTQQEDSAVYLCASSFGQGREQYFGPGTRLTVT.

The rearrangement links TRBV30 to TRBJ1-2, with D possibly TRBD1 on 5 matching bases. This CDR3 is built from 13 residues. Germline CDR1 and CDR2: GTSNPN and SVGIG (reference sequence). The V gene lost 6 bases and the J gene lost 5 bases, with 16 bases spanning the gap. The CDR3 DNA is TGTGCCTGCAAGGCAGGGTTGGGGTATGGCTACACCTTC. Protein: CACKAGLGYGYTF.

The chain carries TRBV6-1 and TRBJ2-6; tentative D call: TRBD1 (6 bases). Trimming left V 4 bases short and J 4 bases short, with 20 bases between. Germline CDR1 reads MNHNS; CDR2 reads SASEGT. The CDR3 contains 18 residues. CDR3 in amino acids: CASSGAPEGVLGANVLTF. CDR3 in DNA: TGTGCCAGCAGTGGAGCCCCTGAGGGGGTACTCGGGGCCAACGTCCTGACTTTC.

The J gene is TRBJ1-5, the V gene TRBV2; D call uncertain. The CDR3 totals 13 residues. Germline-derived CDR1 and CDR2 are SNHLY and FYNNEI. Trimming pared 6 bases from V and 3 bases from J, leaving 9 bases between. CDR3 sequence: CASSPDYNQPQHF. CDR3 nucleotides: TGTGCCAGCAGCCCAGACTACAATCAGCCCCAGCATTTT.

The chain combines TRBV7-9 with TRBJ1-1; D is undetermined. Germline assignment: CDR1 SEHNR and CDR2 FQNEAQ (reference sequence). CDR3 size: 17 residues. Trimming shortened V by 0 bases and J by 0 bases, and 14 bases separated the two germline ends. This CDR3 is CASSLASLQLMNTEAFF. CDR3 nucleotide sequence: TGTGCCAGCAGCTTAGCGTCCCTACAGCTTATGAACACTGAAGCTTTCTTT. Variable domain in full (rest from reference TRBV7-9 and TRBJ1-1): DTGVSQNPRHKITKRGQNVTFRCDPISEHNRLYWYRQTLGQGPEFLTYFQNEAQLEKSRLLSDRFSAERPKGSFSTLEIQRTEQGDSAMYLCASSLASLQLMNTEAFFGQGTRLTVV.

The chain joins TRBV2 to TRBJ1-6; maybe TRBD1 (5 bases). The CDR3 has 14 residues. Trimming shortened V by 3 bases and J by 10 bases, and 13 bases separated the two germline ends. Germline V gives CDR1 SNHLY, CDR2 FYNNEI. The CDR3 reads CASSDIGQGSPLHF. CDR3 nucleotide sequence: TGTGCCAGCAGTGATATAGGACAAGGATCACCCCTCCACTTT.

The rearrangement joins TRBV9 to TRBJ2-1, with D perhaps TRBD2 (5 bases). CDR3 length: 13 amino acids. CDR1 SGDLS and CDR2 YYNGEE come from the germline V gene. V lost 4 bases and J lost 4, with 9 bases in between. The CDR3 DNA reads TGTGCCAGCAGCCCCCGGGGTTACAATGAGCAGTTCTTC. Translated: CASSPRGYNEQFF.